The rows below give T cell receptor beta chains drawn from one sample of a study of blood T cell repertoires in COVID-19. Only in-frame clones appear in the TCRdb table, and some are missing; sequencing was by immunoSEQ multiplex PCR. The repertoire holds about 130,000 clones, with about 88% as singletons. The sequencing input was peripheral blood. The origin of the receptors is a man between 60 and 70 years old with COVID-19, enrolled during active disease. Both conserved end residues are part of each CDR3. D genes are given only for firm matches. For some rows the clone size is stated as once, few or many, or as a class when expanded; others skip it.

D	V	size	J	DNA	CDR3
TRBD2	TRBV5-1	NA	TRBJ2-5	TGCGCCAGCAGCTCGAGGGCGTCTAGCGGGCTCCAAGAGACCCAGTACTTC	CASSSRASSGLQETQYF
NA	TRBV4-3	NA	TRBJ2-7	TGCGCCAGCAGCCAAGATGAGAACCCCTACGAGCAGTACTTC	CASSQDENPYEQYF
NA	TRBV6-2/TRBV6-3	NA	TRBJ1-5	TGTGCCAGCAGCCCGGGGGGTTCTCAGCCCCAGCATTTT	CASSPGGSQPQHF
TRBD1	TRBV7-9	NA	TRBJ2-6	TGTGCCAGCAGCGACAGGGCTGGGGCCAACGTCCTGACTTTC	CASSDRAGANVLTF
TRBD1	TRBV6-1	NA	TRBJ1-2	TGTGCCAGCAGTGATCACAGGGGGCACTACTATGGCTACACCTTC	CASSDHRGHYYGYTF
NA	TRBV30	few	TRBJ1-2	TGTGCCTGGAGTGTAACGGGGGGCTACACCTTC	CAWSVTGGYTF
TRBD2	TRBV15	NA	TRBJ2-7	TGTGCCACCAGCGAGATGCGGGCGGGAGTACTATACGAGCAGTACTTC	CATSEMRAGVLYEQYF
NA	TRBV24-1	once	TRBJ1-5	TGTGCCACCAGTGATTTGAGGGGTCAGCCCCAGCATTTT	CATSDLRGQPQHF
TRBD2	TRBV5-1	NA	TRBJ2-1	TGCGCCAGCAGACCCTTGGCGGGAGCGTCCTACAATGAGCAGTTCTTC	CASRPLAGASYNEQFF
NA	TRBV2	NA	TRBJ2-2	TGTGCCAGCAGTGAAGGGAAGCGGACGAACACCGGGGAGCTGTTTTTT	CASSEGKRTNTGELFF
NA	TRBV5-1	NA	TRBJ1-1	TGCGCCAGCAGCATACAGGAGAACACTGAAGCTTTCTTT	CASSIQENTEAFF
NA	TRBV12-3/TRBV12-4	NA	TRBJ1-2	TGTGCCAGCCAGAGGGGAGGTGGCTACACCTTC	CASQRGGGYTF
TRBD1	TRBV5-4	NA	TRBJ2-1	TGTGCCAGCAGCTCCGGGACAGGGGGCTTTGATGAGCAGTTCTTC	CASSSGTGGFDEQFF
TRBD1	TRBV14	NA	TRBJ2-7	TGTGCCAGCAGCCAAGGGTATGGGACAGGGTACTACGAGCAGTACTTC	CASSQGYGTGYYEQYF
NA	TRBV19	NA	TRBJ1-2	TGTGCCAGTAGGGTGGAGGGGGGGCTCTATGGCTACACCTTC	CASRVEGGLYGYTF
NA	TRBV7-2	NA	TRBJ1-3	TGTGCCAGCAGCTTAGGGGGGGACGGAAACACCATATATTTT	CASSLGGDGNTIYF
NA	TRBV5-1	NA	TRBJ2-2	TGCGCCAGCAGCTTGGAGACAGTTGGAAACACCGGGGAGCTGTTTTTT	CASSLETVGNTGELFF
TRBD2	TRBV4-3	NA	TRBJ2-2	TGCGCCAGCAGCCAGGCACTAGCGACGAACACCGGGGAGCTGTTTTTT	CASSQALATNTGELFF
NA	TRBV11-2	few	TRBJ2-7	TGTGCCAGCAGCCTAGGGTGGCTTTCCTACGAGCAGTACTTC	CASSLGWLSYEQYF
NA	TRBV15	NA	TRBJ2-7	TGTGCCACCAGCAGAGGTCCAGGGGAATACGAGCAGTACTTC	CATSRGPGEYEQYF
NA	TRBV2	NA	TRBJ1-2	TGTGCCAGCAGGGCCGTGGGGGCGTCAGCCTACACCTTC	CASRAVGASAYTF
NA	TRBV7-9	NA	TRBJ1-1	TGTGCCAGCAGCTTAGACCAGGGGAACACTGAAGCTTTCTTT	CASSLDQGNTEAFF
NA	TRBV5-8	NA	TRBJ2-1	TGTGCCAGCAGCTTCGACAGGAACAATGAGCAGTTCTTC	CASSFDRNNEQFF